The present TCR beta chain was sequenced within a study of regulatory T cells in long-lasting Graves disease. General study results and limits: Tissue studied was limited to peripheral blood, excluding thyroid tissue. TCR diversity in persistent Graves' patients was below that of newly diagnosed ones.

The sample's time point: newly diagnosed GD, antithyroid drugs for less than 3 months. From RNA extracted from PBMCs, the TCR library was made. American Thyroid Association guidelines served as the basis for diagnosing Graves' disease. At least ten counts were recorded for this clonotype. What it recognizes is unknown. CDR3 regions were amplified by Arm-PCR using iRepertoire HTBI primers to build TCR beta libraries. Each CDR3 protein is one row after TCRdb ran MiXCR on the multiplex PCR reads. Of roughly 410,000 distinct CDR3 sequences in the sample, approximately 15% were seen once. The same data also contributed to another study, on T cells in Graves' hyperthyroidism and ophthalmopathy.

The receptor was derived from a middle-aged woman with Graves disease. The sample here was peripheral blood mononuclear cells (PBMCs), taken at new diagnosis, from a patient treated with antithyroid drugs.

This CDR3 is CASSLALAIDNEQFF. CDR3 nucleotide sequence: TGTGCCAGCAGCTTAGCACTAGCAATCGACAATGAGCAGTTCTTC. The chain combines TRBV7-9 with TRBJ2-1; possibly TRBD2 for D (6 bases). V was shortened by 0 bases and J by 5 bases, with 11 bases between the two germline ends. The CDR3 consists of 15 residues. CDR1 and CDR2 (germline): SEHNR, FQNEAQ (reference sequence).